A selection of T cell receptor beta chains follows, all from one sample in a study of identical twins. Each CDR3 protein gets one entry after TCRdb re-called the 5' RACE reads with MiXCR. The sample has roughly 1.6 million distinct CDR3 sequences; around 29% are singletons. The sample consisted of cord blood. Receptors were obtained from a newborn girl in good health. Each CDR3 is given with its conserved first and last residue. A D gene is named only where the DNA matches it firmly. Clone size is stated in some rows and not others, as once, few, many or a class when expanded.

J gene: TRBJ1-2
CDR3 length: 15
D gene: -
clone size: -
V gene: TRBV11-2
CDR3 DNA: TGTGCCAGCAGCTTCCTGTTAGGATTGAACTATGGCGACACCTTC
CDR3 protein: CASSFLLGLNYGDTF

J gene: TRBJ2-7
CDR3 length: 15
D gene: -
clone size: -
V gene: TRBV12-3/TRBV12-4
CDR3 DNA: TGTGCCAGCAGTCCCGGGACTGGGGTCTACAATGAGCAGTACTTC
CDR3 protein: CASSPGTGVYNEQYF

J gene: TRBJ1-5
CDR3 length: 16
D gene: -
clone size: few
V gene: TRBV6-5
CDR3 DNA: TGTGCCAGCAGTTACTCGATACCAGGGCTCAATCAGCCCCAGCATTTT
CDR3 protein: CASSYSIPGLNQPQHF

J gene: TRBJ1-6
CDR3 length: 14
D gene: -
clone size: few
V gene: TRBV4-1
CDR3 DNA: TGCGCCAGCAGCCAAGGCAGGGTCGGTTCACCCCTCCACTTT
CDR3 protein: CASSQGRVGSPLHF

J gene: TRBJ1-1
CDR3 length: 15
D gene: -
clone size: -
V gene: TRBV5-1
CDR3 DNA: TGCGCCAGCAGCTTGGGAGTGACAGGGAACACTGAAGCTTTCTTT
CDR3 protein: CASSLGVTGNTEAFF

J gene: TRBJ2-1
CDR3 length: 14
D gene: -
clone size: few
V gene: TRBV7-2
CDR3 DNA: TGTGCCAGCAGCTTAGCCAGGGAAATCAATGAGCAGTTCTTC
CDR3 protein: CASSLAREINEQFF

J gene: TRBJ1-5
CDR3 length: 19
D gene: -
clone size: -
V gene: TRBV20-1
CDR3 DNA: TGCAGTGCTAGAGAGGGAAGAAGTCGCAGGCGGTATAGCAATCAGCCCCAGCATTTT
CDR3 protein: CSAREGRSRRRYSNQPQHF

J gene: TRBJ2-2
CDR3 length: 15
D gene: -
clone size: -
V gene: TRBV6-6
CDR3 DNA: TGTGCCAGCAGTTATTTGGGGTGGACGACCGGGGAGCTGTTTTTT
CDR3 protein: CASSYLGWTTGELFF

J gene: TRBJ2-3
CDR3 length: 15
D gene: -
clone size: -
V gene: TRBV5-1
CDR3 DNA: TGCGCCAGCAGCTCGGGGGGCATATACACAGATACGCAGTATTTT
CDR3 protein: CASSSGGIYTDTQYF

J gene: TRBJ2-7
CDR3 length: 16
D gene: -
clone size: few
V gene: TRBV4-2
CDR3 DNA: TGTGCCAGCAGCCATCCTTCGCAGGCGGGGTTCCACGAGCAGTACTTC
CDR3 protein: CASSHPSQAGFHEQYF

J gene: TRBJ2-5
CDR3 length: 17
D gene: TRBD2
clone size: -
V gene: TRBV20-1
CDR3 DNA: TGCAGTGCTAGGGCCCAGACTAGCGGGAGGGCCTGGAATGAGCAGTACTTC
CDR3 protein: CSARAQTSGRAWNEQYF

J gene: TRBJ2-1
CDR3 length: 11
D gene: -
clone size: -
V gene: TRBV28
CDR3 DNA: TGTGCCAGCAGTCAGGTTAAGGAGCAGTTCTTC
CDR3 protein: CASSQVKEQFF

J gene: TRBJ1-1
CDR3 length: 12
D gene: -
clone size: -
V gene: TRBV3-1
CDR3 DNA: TGTGCCAGCAGCCAAGGAAAGGGGTTCGCTTTCTTT
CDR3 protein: CASSQGKGFAFF

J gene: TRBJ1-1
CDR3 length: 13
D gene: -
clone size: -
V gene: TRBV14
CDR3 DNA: TGTGCCAGCAGCCGATTTCAGGGGCCTGAAGCTTTCTTT
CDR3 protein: CASSRFQGPEAFF

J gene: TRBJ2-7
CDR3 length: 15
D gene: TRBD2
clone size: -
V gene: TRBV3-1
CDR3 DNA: TGTGCCAGCAGCCAAAGTAGCGGGAGGGCCTACGAGCAGTACTTC
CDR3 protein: CASSQSSGRAYEQYF

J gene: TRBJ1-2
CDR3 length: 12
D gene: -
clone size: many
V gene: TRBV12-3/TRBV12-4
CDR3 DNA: TGTGCCAGCAGTTTAGTACGCTATGGCTACACCTTC
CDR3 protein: CASSLVRYGYTF

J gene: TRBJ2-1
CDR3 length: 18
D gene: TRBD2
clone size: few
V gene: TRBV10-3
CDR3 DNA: TGTGCCATCAGTGGGGGGACTAGCGGGAGGGAGCTTACCAATGAGCAGTTCTTC
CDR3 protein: CAISGGTSGRELTNEQFF

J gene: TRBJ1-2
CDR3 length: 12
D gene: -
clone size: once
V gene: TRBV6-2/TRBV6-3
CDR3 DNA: TGTGCCAGCAGTTGGTGGGCCTATGGCTACACCTTC
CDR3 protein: CASSWWAYGYTF

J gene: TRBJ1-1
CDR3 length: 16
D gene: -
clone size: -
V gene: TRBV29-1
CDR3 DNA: TGCAGCGTTGATAAGGAGGAGAGTTTCATGGACACTGAAGCTTTCTTT
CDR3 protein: CSVDKEESFMDTEAFF

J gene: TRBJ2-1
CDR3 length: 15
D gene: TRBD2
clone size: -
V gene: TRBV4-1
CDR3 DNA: TGCGCCAGCAGCCAAACCGGGACTAGTTCGGTTGAGCAGTTCTTC
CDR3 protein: CASSQTGTSSVEQFF

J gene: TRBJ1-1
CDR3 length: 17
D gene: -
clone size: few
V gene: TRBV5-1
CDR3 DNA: TGCGCCAGCAGCTTCCTATCCCTGGACAGCATGAACACTGAAGCTTTCTTT
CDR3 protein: CASSFLSLDSMNTEAFF

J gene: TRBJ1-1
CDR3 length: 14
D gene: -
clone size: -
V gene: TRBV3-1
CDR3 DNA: TGTGCCAGCAGCCCTACCCAGGCGAACACTGAAGCTTTCTTT
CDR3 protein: CASSPTQANTEAFF

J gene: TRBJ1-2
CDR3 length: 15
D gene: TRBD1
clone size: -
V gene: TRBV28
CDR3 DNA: TGTGCCAGCAGTTTATGGGCAGGGGGCGACTATGGCTACACCTTC
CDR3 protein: CASSLWAGGDYGYTF